These 26 T cell receptor beta chains originate from one sample sequenced in a study of blood T cell repertoires in COVID-19. Some clones are missing from TCRdb's copy, which holds only in-frame ones; the method was immunoSEQ multiplex PCR. The repertoire holds around 260,000 clones, with roughly four fifths as singletons. The sample consisted of peripheral blood. The receptors originated from a woman aged 45-60 years who had recovered from COVID-19.

This clone has just a few counts. The V call is TRBV28, the J call TRBJ1-2; 7 bases align to TRBD1. Trimming cost V 7 bases and J 1 base; bases outside gene matches: 12. The V gene's germline CDR1 is MDHEN and CDR2 SYDVKM. CDR3 length equals 16 residues. This chain's CDR3 is CASNLLRWDSNYGYTF. The DNA of the CDR3 is TGTGCCAGCAATCTCTTGAGGTGGGACAGTAACTATGGCTACACCTTC.

The gene calls are TRBV7-3 and TRBJ1-6; 9 positions agree with TRBD1. From germline, CDR1 is SGHTA and CDR2 FQGTGA. The V and J ends lost 5 bases and 10 bases, in that order; junction bases with no gene match: 6. The CDR3 loop spans 14 amino acids. CDR3 in DNA: TGTGCCAGCAGCCGAACAGGGGGCGGATCACCCCTCCACTTT. Its translation: CASSRTGGGSPLHF.

V gene TRBV7-2 combines with J gene TRBJ2-1; maybe TRBD1 (5 bases). Between the trimmed V and J ends, which lost 1 base and 13 bases, there was a span of 11 bases. The CDR3 has 12 amino acids. The germline gives CDR1 SGHTA, CDR2 FQGNSA. The CDR3 here is CASSLEGARQFF. The DNA of the CDR3 is TGTGCCAGCAGCTTAGAAGGGGCCCGACAGTTCTTC.

This chain joins TRBV4-2 and TRBJ1-5, with 8 bases fitting TRBD1. V dropped 1 base and J dropped 5; count of bases not matched to a gene: 7. Germline V gene data show CDR1 as LGHNA and CDR2 as YNFKEQ. The CDR3 runs 16 residues. CDR3 DNA sequence: TGTGCCAGCAGCCAAGTTGGACAGGGCGGCGATCAGCCCCAGCATTTT. Translating gives CASSQVGQGGDQPQHF.

J is TRBJ1-2 and V is TRBV11-2; 7 bases are shared with TRBD1. The trim removed 5 bases at V and 5 bases at J, leaving 14 bases unmatched. Germline CDR1 SGHAT, CDR2 FQNNGV. The CDR3 totals 16 residues. The CDR3, as DNA: TGTGCCAGCAGCCGTACTTACGGACAGGAGGCTTATGGCTACACCTTC. Translation gives CASSRTYGQEAYGYTF.

The gene calls are TRBV10-3 and TRBJ2-7; 9 nucleotides line up with TRBD2. Germline-derived CDR1 and CDR2 are ENHRY and SYGVKD. J lost 0 bases, V lost 6 bases, and 15 bases had no gene match. This CDR3 region has 18 residues. For the CDR3, the DNA is TGTGCCATCAGGCCCCTAGCGGGGACAAACCAAAACTCCTACGAGCAGTACTTC. It codes for CAIRPLAGTNQNSYEQYF.

The chain has TRBV5-1 and TRBJ2-1; weak D call: TRBD1 (5 bases). Germline-derived CDR1 and CDR2 are SGHRS and YFSETQ. The CDR3 runs 13 residues. The V and J ends lost 0 bases and 6 bases respectively, with 7 bases between them. The CDR3 nucleotides read TGCGCCAGCAGCTTGGGCAGGGCCAATGAGCAGTTCTTC. Translated, it gives CASSLGRANEQFF.

This rearrangement joins TRBV5-1 to TRBJ2-2; 8 positions match TRBD1. The CDR3 is 15 amino acids. The ends lost 5 bases at V and 2 bases at J; junction bases unmatched: 5. The germline gives CDR1 SGHRS, CDR2 YFSETQ. The CDR3 is CASRLGTGNTGELFF. CDR3 coding DNA: TGCGCCAGCAGGCTAGGGACAGGAAACACCGGGGAGCTGTTTTTT. The full variable domain, completed using reference TRBV5-1 and TRBJ2-2, is KAGVTQTPRYLIKTRGQQVTLSCSPISGHRSVSWYQQTPGQGLQFLFEYFSETQRNKGNFPGRFSGRQFSNSRSEMNVSTLELGDSALYLCASRLGTGNTGELFFGEGSRLTVL.

The J gene is TRBJ2-5, the V gene TRBV14, with 7 bases that match TRBD1. CDR3 size: 15 residues. CDR1 SGHDN and CDR2 FVKESK come from the germline V gene. V trimming: 0 bases; J trimming: 5 bases; junction bases outside the gene matches: 6. CDR3 bases: TGTGCCAGCAGCCAAGATGTAGGGGGCTTGGAGACCCAGTACTTC. Translation gives CASSQDVGGLETQYF.

The count of this clone is one. This sequence joins TRBV27 and TRBJ1-2, with 12 bases identical to TRBD1. V trimming: 6 bases; J trimming: 8 bases; junction bases outside the gene matches: 4. CDR3 length: 13 residues. The germline V gene has CDR1 MNHEY and CDR2 SMNVEV (reference sequence). DNA for the CDR3: TGTGCCAGCAGGGGGACAGGGGGCTACGGCTACACCTTC. Amino acid sequence: CASRGTGGYGYTF.

This clone has a single count. This chain uses TRBV19 with TRBJ2-7; 12 bases are a match to TRBD1. The CDR3 extends over 18 amino acids. V lost 10 bases, J lost 2 bases, and 18 bases stayed unmatched. CDR1 is LNHDA, CDR2 SQIVND, per germline (reference sequence). The CDR3 region is CATQRGTGGLSPPYEQYF. As DNA, the CDR3 is TGTGCCACTCAGAGAGGGACAGGGGGCCTTTCACCCCCCTACGAGCAGTACTTC.

A single count supports this clone. The chain is built from TRBV9 and TRBJ2-3; 9 bases line up with TRBD1. V lost 4 bases and J lost 3; bases outside the gene matches: 3. The CDR3 sequence is 14 residues long. Germline values: CDR1 SGDLS, CDR2 YYNGEE. DNA of the CDR3: TGTGCCAGCAGCCGAGGACAGGGGACAGATACGCAGTATTTT. Translated, it gives CASSRGQGTDTQYF.

This chain uses TRBV7-3 with TRBJ2-1; 10 bases map to TRBD1. Germline CDR1 and CDR2: SGHTA and FQGTGA. With 6 bases clipped from V and 2 bases from J, the junction kept 7 bases outside the gene matches. This CDR3 is built from 16 residues. The chain's CDR3 is CASRSPGQGTYNEQFF. The CDR3, as DNA: TGTGCCAGCAGATCACCGGGACAGGGGACCTACAATGAGCAGTTCTTC. Combining the CDR3 with reference TRBV7-3 and TRBJ2-1 gives the whole variable domain GAGVSQTPSNKVTEKGKYVELRCDPISGHTALYWYRQSLGQGPEFLIYFQGTGAADDSGLPNDRFFAVRPEGSVSTLKIQRTERGDSAVYLCASRSPGQGTYNEQFFGPGTRLTVL.

The rearrangement joins TRBV7-3 to TRBJ2-6; the D gene is possibly TRBD2 (7 bases). The CDR3 has 14 residues. Germline CDR1 reads SGHTA; CDR2 reads FQGTGA. The ends were cut back, 7 bases at V and 4 bases at J, with 11 bases in the middle. The CDR3, as DNA: TGTGCCAGCATGGCGGGGGCCGGGGCCAACGTCCTGACTTTC. Translation: CASMAGAGANVLTF. Supplemented by reference TRBV7-3 and TRBJ2-6, the full variable domain reads GAGVSQTPSNKVTEKGKYVELRCDPISGHTALYWYRQSLGQGPEFLIYFQGTGAADDSGLPNDRFFAVRPEGSVSTLKIQRTERGDSAVYLCASMAGAGANVLTFGAGSRLTVL.

The gene calls are TRBV6-1 and TRBJ1-2; D unresolved. From germline, CDR1 is MNHNS and CDR2 SASEGT. V was pared by 0 bases and J by 4 bases, with 6 bases between. The CDR3 extends over 13 amino acids. CDR3 in amino acids: CASSEASIYGYTF. The CDR3 DNA is TGTGCCAGCAGTGAAGCGAGCATCTATGGCTACACCTTC.

V usage is TRBV14 and J usage is TRBJ2-1; 11 nucleotides match TRBD2. The length of the CDR3 is 19 residues. Germline-derived CDR1 and CDR2 are SGHDN and FVKESK. The trim removed 0 bases at V and 9 bases at J, leaving 16 bases unmatched. The CDR3 DNA reads as TGTGCCAGCAGCCAAGATCCGAGTCTAGCGGGAGGCGAGATTGGTGAGCAGTTCTTC. It codes for CASSQDPSLAGGEIGEQFF.

This chain uses TRBV15 with TRBJ2-7; 9 nucleotides align to TRBD1. The CDR3 loop spans 17 amino acids. Germline CDR1 and CDR2: LNHNV and YYDKDF (reference sequence). The V segment lost 2 bases and the J segment 4 bases; nucleotides outside the gene matches: 12. CDR3 nucleotide sequence: TGTGCCACCAGCAGACGACCGGGACAGGGAAGATTTTACGAGCAGTACTTC. Translating it yields CATSRRPGQGRFYEQYF. The whole variable domain, remainder taken from reference TRBV15 and TRBJ2-7, is DAMVIQNPRYQVTQFGKPVTLSCSQTLNHNVMYWYQQKSSQAPKLLFHYYDKDFNNEADTPDNFQSRRPNTSFCFLDIRSPGLGDTAMYLCATSRRPGQGRFYEQYFGPGTRLTVT.

The genes are TRBV18 and TRBJ1-5; no reliable D call. The CDR3 contains 13 residues. From germline, CDR1 is KGHSH and CDR2 LQKENI. The V gene lost 3 bases and the J gene lost 0 bases, with 3 bases spanning the gap. The CDR3 spells CASSPYSNQPQHF. DNA for the CDR3: TGTGCCAGCTCACCTTATAGCAATCAGCCCCAGCATTTT. The whole variable domain, filled in from reference TRBV18 and TRBJ1-5, reads NAGVMQNPRHLVRRRGQEARLRCSPMKGHSHVYWYRQLPEEGLKFMVYLQKENIIDESGMPKERFSAEFPKEGPSILRIQQVVRGDSAAYFCASSPYSNQPQHFGDGTRLSIL.

This clone was seen repeatedly, ten times or more. The identical CDR3 is also encoded by other nucleotide sequences in the sample. The chain combines TRBV28 with TRBJ2-7, with D possibly TRBD1 on 5 matching bases. Per the germline V gene, CDR1 is MDHEN and CDR2 is SYDVKM. This CDR3 has 12 residues. Between the trimmed V and J ends, which lost 3 bases and 3 bases, there was a span of 6 bases. The CDR3 protein is CASSLQGYEQYF. As DNA, the CDR3 is TGTGCCAGCAGTTTGCAGGGCTACGAGCAGTACTTC.

The rearrangement joins TRBV7-2 to TRBJ2-7, with D unresolved. The CDR3 has 14 amino acids. V gave up 1 base and J gave up 4 bases, with 11 bases separating them. The germline CDR1 and CDR2 sequences are SGHTA and FQGNSA. The CDR3 sequence: CASSLVGGLYEQYF. CDR3 nucleotide sequence: TGTGCCAGCAGCTTAGTAGGCGGCTTGTACGAGCAGTACTTC.

This clone turned up a few times. This chain connects TRBV21-1 to TRBJ1-4; no check of the table's D call, TRBD1, against the DNA was made. TRBV21-1 constitutes a pseudogene. This CDR3 comprises 17 residues. CDR3 loop: CASSGPGQGNGDEKLFF. The DNA for the CDR3 is TGTGCCAGCAGCGGGCCGGGACAGGGGAACGGAGATGAAAAACTGTTTTTT.

This clone turned up a few times. The chain is built from TRBV19 and TRBJ1-1; 9 nucleotides match TRBD1. This CDR3 comprises 12 residues. CDR1 is LNHDA and CDR2 is SQIVND in the germline V gene (reference sequence). The trim removed 10 bases at V and 10 bases at J, leaving 10 bases unmatched. This CDR3 reads CATAQGAARAFF. The CDR3 DNA reads as TGTGCCACGGCACAGGGGGCTGCAAGAGCTTTCTTT.

In its sample, this clone was seen a few times. At one of its ends the junction is not consistent with the germline gene, which may arise from a read error. This chain uses TRBV11-2 with TRBJ2-3; possible D gene TRBD2, 6 bases. Germline CDR1 SGHAT, CDR2 FQNNGV. This CDR3 comprises 14 residues. The CDR3 loop is CASTLSWGADTQYF. The CDR3 DNA sequence: TGTGCCAGCACCTTAAGTTGGGGGGCAGATACGCAGTATTTT.

This chain links TRBV5-5 with TRBJ1-2, with D possibly being TRBD1 (6 bases). The CDR3 loop spans 15 amino acids. CDR1 is SGHKS and CDR2 is YYEKEE in the germline V gene (reference sequence). Trimming left V 1 base short and J 3 bases short, with 13 bases between. CDR3 loop: CASSLLRTVHYGYTF. Here the CDR3 DNA reads TGTGCCAGCAGCTTGTTAAGGACAGTACACTATGGCTACACCTTC. The full variable domain, its missing parts supplied by reference TRBV5-5 and TRBJ1-2, is DAGVTQSPTHLIKTRGQQVTLRCSPISGHKSVSWYQQVLGQGPQFIFQYYEKEERGRGNFPDRFSARQFPNYSSELNVNALLLGDSALYLCASSLLRTVHYGYTFGSGTRLTVV.

V is TRBV6-5 and J is TRBJ2-2; 7 bases are a match to TRBD1. Germline V lookup: CDR1 MNHEY, CDR2 SVGAGI. The CDR3 consists of 13 residues. V dropped 7 bases and J dropped 6; count of bases not matched to a gene: 5. CDR3 nucleotide sequence: TGTGCCAGCAAGACAGGGTTGGCCGGGGAGCTGTTTTTT. It is translated as CASKTGLAGELFF.

Only one count was recorded for this clone. Other DNA variants within this sample encode the same CDR3. The CDR3 region has the DNA TGCGCCAGCAGCCAAGCCGAGTGGGAGGGGAGGACAGATACGCAGTATTTT. Protein: CASSQAEWEGRTDTQYF. This sequence joins TRBV4-3 and TRBJ2-3; TRBD2 matches 7 bases. The germline CDR1 and CDR2 sequences are LGHNA and YSLEER. The CDR3 loop spans 17 amino acids. J was trimmed by 3 bases and V by 1 base; bases with no gene match: 10.